This is a list of T cell receptor beta chains from one sample in a study of blood T cell repertoires in COVID-19. Only in-frame clones appear in the TCRdb table, and some are missing; sequencing was by immunoSEQ multiplex PCR. There are roughly 43,000 clones in the sample; around 90% occur only once, and 2.5% to 3.5% lies in the top ten. The sample was peripheral blood. The receptors shown here come from a man aged 45-65 years with active COVID-19. The CDR3 runs from the conserved cysteine through the conserved F or W. A D gene is named only where the DNA matches it firmly. The size entry is marked missing in some rows and otherwise reads once, few, many or a size class.

j_call: TRBJ2-7
d_call: .
clone_size: .
v_call: TRBV10-1
cdr3_aa: CASSEGQGPYEQYF
cdr3_nt: TGCGCCAGCAGTGAAGGGCAGGGGCCTTACGAGCAGTACTTC

j_call: TRBJ2-5
d_call: TRBD2
clone_size: .
v_call: TRBV29-1
cdr3_aa: CSVVRLRGAQETQYF
cdr3_nt: TGCAGCGTTGTGAGGTTGCGGGGGGCACAAGAGACCCAGTACTTC

j_call: TRBJ2-5
d_call: TRBD2
clone_size: .
v_call: TRBV3-1/TRBV3-2
cdr3_aa: CASSHGLAGAAETQYF
cdr3_nt: TGTGCCAGCAGCCACGGGCTAGCGGGGGCGGCGGAGACCCAGTACTTC

j_call: TRBJ2-3
d_call: TRBD1
clone_size: once
v_call: TRBV28
cdr3_aa: CASGFGQGVWGTDTQYF
cdr3_nt: TGTGCCAGCGGTTTCGGACAGGGAGTGTGGGGCACAGATACGCAGTATTTT

j_call: TRBJ1-3
d_call: .
clone_size: .
v_call: TRBV6-1
cdr3_aa: CASSERTLTGNTIYF
cdr3_nt: TGTGCCAGCAGTGAACGGACACTTACTGGAAACACCATATATTTT

j_call: TRBJ2-1
d_call: .
clone_size: .
v_call: TRBV27
cdr3_aa: CASSLRGSFSRYDEQFF
cdr3_nt: TGTGCCAGCAGTTTACGGGGGTCGTTCAGTCGATACGATGAGCAGTTCTTC

j_call: TRBJ1-6
d_call: .
clone_size: .
v_call: TRBV4-3
cdr3_aa: CASSHNRETYNSPLHF
cdr3_nt: TGCGCCAGCAGCCACAACAGGGAAACCTATAATTCACCCCTCCACTTT

j_call: TRBJ2-5
d_call: TRBD2
clone_size: .
v_call: TRBV11-2
cdr3_aa: CASSLEFALAGGQETQYF
cdr3_nt: TGTGCCAGCAGCTTAGAGTTCGCATTAGCGGGGGGACAAGAGACCCAGTACTTC

j_call: TRBJ2-2
d_call: .
clone_size: .
v_call: TRBV10-3
cdr3_aa: CAIRGSPRGGELFF
cdr3_nt: TGTGCCATCAGGGGTTCCCCGCGAGGCGGGGAGCTGTTTTTT

j_call: TRBJ2-1
d_call: TRBD2
clone_size: .
v_call: TRBV13
cdr3_aa: CASSKGRGGYSSGQFF
cdr3_nt: TGTGCCAGCAGCAAGGGGCGCGGGGGGTATTCGAGTGGGCAGTTCTTC

j_call: TRBJ2-5
d_call: TRBD1
clone_size: .
v_call: TRBV5-6
cdr3_aa: CASSDRDRVTWETQYF
cdr3_nt: TGTGCCAGCAGCGATCGGGACAGGGTAACGTGGGAGACCCAGTACTTC

j_call: TRBJ2-1
d_call: TRBD1
clone_size: .
v_call: TRBV3-1/TRBV3-2
cdr3_aa: CASSQVLTDRAFGVYNEQFF
cdr3_nt: TGTGCCAGCAGCCAAGTTTTAACGGACAGGGCTTTTGGGGTTTACAATGAGCAGTTCTTC

j_call: TRBJ2-5
d_call: TRBD2
clone_size: .
v_call: TRBV19
cdr3_aa: CASSIGLAGGKETQYF
cdr3_nt: TGTGCCAGTAGTATAGGACTAGCGGGGGGAAAAGAGACCCAGTACTTC

j_call: TRBJ1-6
d_call: TRBD1
clone_size: .
v_call: TRBV28
cdr3_aa: CASRGTVGPPLHF
cdr3_nt: TGTGCCAGCCGGGGGACAGTGGGTCCACCCCTCCACTTT

j_call: TRBJ2-7
d_call: .
clone_size: .
v_call: TRBV5-1
cdr3_aa: CASSRGGFNEQYF
cdr3_nt: TGCGCCAGCAGCAGAGGGGGATTCAACGAGCAGTACTTC

j_call: TRBJ2-7
d_call: TRBD2
clone_size: .
v_call: TRBV18
cdr3_aa: CASSRTSGGAGIHEQYF
cdr3_nt: TGTGCCAGCTCACGGACTAGCGGGGGGGCCGGTATACACGAGCAGTACTTC

j_call: TRBJ2-3
d_call: TRBD2
clone_size: .
v_call: TRBV7-9
cdr3_aa: CASSFSGGARDTQYF
cdr3_nt: TGTGCCAGCAGCTTCAGCGGGGGGGCCAGAGATACGCAGTATTTT

j_call: TRBJ2-1
d_call: TRBD1
clone_size: .
v_call: TRBV18
cdr3_aa: CASSPQGQDSFSYNEQFF
cdr3_nt: TGTGCCAGCTCACCTCAGGGACAGGACTCGTTCTCCTACAATGAGCAGTTCTTC

j_call: TRBJ1-2
d_call: .
clone_size: .
v_call: TRBV4-1
cdr3_aa: CASSQLGGVGTMIYGYTF
cdr3_nt: TGCGCCAGCAGCCAGCTCGGCGGGGTGGGAACTATGATCTATGGCTACACCTTC

j_call: TRBJ2-3
d_call: .
clone_size: .
v_call: TRBV21-1
cdr3_aa: CASSKSELGTSGDTQYF
cdr3_nt: TGTGCCAGCAGCAAATCGGAGCTCGGGACTAGCGGGGATACGCAGTATTTT

j_call: TRBJ1-4
d_call: .
clone_size: .
v_call: TRBV19
cdr3_aa: CASSIQAAGGEKLFF
cdr3_nt: TGTGCCAGTAGTATCCAGGCAGCCGGGGGTGAAAAACTGTTTTTT

j_call: TRBJ1-4
d_call: .
clone_size: .
v_call: TRBV29-1
cdr3_aa: CSVRQSFNEKLFF
cdr3_nt: TGCAGCGTCCGACAGAGCTTTAATGAAAAACTGTTTTTT

j_call: TRBJ2-3
d_call: .
clone_size: few
v_call: TRBV10-3
cdr3_aa: CAISESDSLTDTQYF
cdr3_nt: TGTGCCATCAGTGAGTCAGATAGTCTCACAGATACGCAGTATTTT

j_call: TRBJ2-6
d_call: TRBD2
clone_size: .
v_call: TRBV6-6
cdr3_aa: CASSYSAGAGANVLTF
cdr3_nt: TGTGCCAGCAGTTACTCGGCGGGGGCTGGGGCCAACGTCCTGACTTTC

j_call: TRBJ1-1
d_call: .
clone_size: .
v_call: TRBV6-5
cdr3_aa: CASFPRGNTEAFF
cdr3_nt: TGTGCCAGCTTTCCCAGGGGGAACACTGAAGCTTTCTTT

j_call: TRBJ2-7
d_call: TRBD1
clone_size: .
v_call: TRBV19
cdr3_aa: CASSGTGGYEQYF
cdr3_nt: TGTGCCAGTAGTGGGACAGGGGGCTACGAGCAGTACTTC

j_call: TRBJ1-5
d_call: .
clone_size: .
v_call: TRBV6-6
cdr3_aa: CASSLTGYQPQHF
cdr3_nt: TGTGCCAGCAGTCTTACAGGGTATCAGCCCCAGCATTTT

j_call: TRBJ2-3
d_call: TRBD1
clone_size: once
v_call: TRBV19
cdr3_aa: CASSIRDRGITDTQYF
cdr3_nt: TGTGCCAGTAGTATTCGGGACAGGGGCATCACAGATACGCAGTATTTT

j_call: TRBJ1-4
d_call: TRBD1
clone_size: .
v_call: TRBV4-2
cdr3_aa: CASSQDRTGGNEKLFF
cdr3_nt: TGTGCCAGCAGCCAAGATCGGACAGGGGGCAATGAAAAACTGTTTTTT

j_call: TRBJ2-6
d_call: .
clone_size: .
v_call: TRBV4-2
cdr3_aa: CASSQDRIAGANVLTF
cdr3_nt: TGTGCCAGCAGCCAAGATCGTATAGCTGGGGCCAACGTCCTGACTTTC

j_call: TRBJ1-1
d_call: TRBD1
clone_size: once
v_call: TRBV7-9
cdr3_aa: CASSPKGQGAFF
cdr3_nt: TGTGCCAGCAGCCCCAAGGGACAGGGAGCTTTCTTT

j_call: TRBJ2-2
d_call: TRBD1
clone_size: .
v_call: TRBV5-1
cdr3_aa: CASSLGGTGANTGELFF
cdr3_nt: TGCGCCAGCAGCTTGGGAGGGACAGGAGCGAACACCGGGGAGCTGTTTTTT

j_call: TRBJ1-2
d_call: TRBD1
clone_size: .
v_call: TRBV4-1
cdr3_aa: CASSPATGTYGYTF
cdr3_nt: TGCGCCAGCAGCCCAGCGACAGGGACCTATGGCTACACCTTC

j_call: TRBJ1-1
d_call: .
clone_size: .
v_call: TRBV6-2/TRBV6-3
cdr3_aa: CASSYSKLGGQAFF
cdr3_nt: TGTGCCAGCAGTTACTCGAAATTGGGAGGACAAGCTTTCTTT

j_call: TRBJ2-1
d_call: TRBD1
clone_size: .
v_call: TRBV15
cdr3_aa: CATSRDTGTGGDEQFF
cdr3_nt: TGTGCCACCAGCAGAGATACCGGGACAGGGGGAGATGAGCAGTTCTTC

j_call: TRBJ1-2
d_call: .
clone_size: .
v_call: TRBV25-1
cdr3_aa: CASSESGAINYGYTF
cdr3_nt: TGTGCCAGCAGTGAATCAGGGGCGATTAACTATGGCTACACCTTC

j_call: TRBJ2-2
d_call: .
clone_size: once
v_call: TRBV9
cdr3_aa: CASSLVEGVDTGELFF
cdr3_nt: TGTGCCAGCAGCTTAGTAGAGGGGGTCGACACCGGGGAGCTGTTTTTT

j_call: TRBJ1-2
d_call: TRBD1
clone_size: .
v_call: TRBV7-9
cdr3_aa: CASSPNLAGGDGYTF
cdr3_nt: TGTGCCAGCAGCCCTAACCTAGCAGGGGGCGATGGCTACACCTTC

j_call: TRBJ1-3
d_call: .
clone_size: once
v_call: TRBV28
cdr3_aa: CASSSGGSGNTIYF
cdr3_nt: TGTGCCAGCAGTTCAGGAGGATCTGGAAACACCATATATTTT

j_call: TRBJ1-1
d_call: .
clone_size: once
v_call: TRBV29-1
cdr3_aa: CSVEKQMNTEAFF
cdr3_nt: TGCAGCGTTGAAAAACAAATGAACACTGAAGCTTTCTTT

j_call: TRBJ1-4
d_call: .
clone_size: .
v_call: TRBV25-1
cdr3_aa: CASSEYRGLEKLFF
cdr3_nt: TGTGCCAGCAGTGAATATCGAGGGTTGGAAAAACTGTTTTTT